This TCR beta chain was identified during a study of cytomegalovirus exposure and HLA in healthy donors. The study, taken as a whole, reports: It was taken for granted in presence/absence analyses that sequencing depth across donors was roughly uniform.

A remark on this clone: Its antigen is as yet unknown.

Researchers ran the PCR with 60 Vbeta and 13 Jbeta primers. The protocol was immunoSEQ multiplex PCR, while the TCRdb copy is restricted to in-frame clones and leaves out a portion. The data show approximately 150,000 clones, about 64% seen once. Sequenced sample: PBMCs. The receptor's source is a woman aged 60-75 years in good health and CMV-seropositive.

The CDR3 sequence: CASSQRPLALSTDTQYF. In nucleotides, the CDR3 is TGTGCCAGCAGCCAAAGACCACTAGCCCTCTCCACAGATACGCAGTATTTT. The chain uses TRBV7-9 and TRBJ2-3, with a tentative D call TRBD2 (6 bases). V dropped 5 bases and J dropped 2 bases, with 20 bases sitting between them. This CDR3 comprises 17 residues. CDR1 SEHNR and CDR2 FQNEAQ come from the germline V gene (reference sequence). Drawing the rest from reference TRBV7-9 and TRBJ2-3, the complete variable domain is DTGVSQNPRHKITKRGQNVTFRCDPISEHNRLYWYRQTLGQGPEFLTYFQNEAQLEKSRLLSDRFSAERPKGSFSTLEIQRTEQGDSAMYLCASSQRPLALSTDTQYFGPGTRLTVL.